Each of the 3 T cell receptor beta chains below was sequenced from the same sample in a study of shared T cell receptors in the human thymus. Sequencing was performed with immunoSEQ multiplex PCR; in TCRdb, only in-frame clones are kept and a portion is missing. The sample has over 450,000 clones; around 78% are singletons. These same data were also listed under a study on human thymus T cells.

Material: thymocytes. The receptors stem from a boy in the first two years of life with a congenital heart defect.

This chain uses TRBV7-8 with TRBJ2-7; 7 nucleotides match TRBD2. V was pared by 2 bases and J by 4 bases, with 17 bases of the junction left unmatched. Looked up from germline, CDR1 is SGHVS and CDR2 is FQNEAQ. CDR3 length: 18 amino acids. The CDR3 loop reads CASSLWGGVGLGGYEQYF. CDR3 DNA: TGTGCCAGCAGCTTATGGGGGGGAGTAGGACTAGGCGGGTACGAGCAGTACTTC.

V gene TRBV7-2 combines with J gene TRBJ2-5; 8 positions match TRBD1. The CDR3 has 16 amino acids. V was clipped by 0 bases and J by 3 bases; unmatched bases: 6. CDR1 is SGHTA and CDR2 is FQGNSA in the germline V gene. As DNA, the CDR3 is TGTGCCAGCAGCTTAGCACCCCTGACAGGGGAAGAGACCCAGTACTTC. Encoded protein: CASSLAPLTGEETQYF. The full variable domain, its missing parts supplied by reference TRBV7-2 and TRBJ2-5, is GAGVSQSPSNKVTEKGKDVELRCDPISGHTALYWYRQSLGQGLEFLIYFQGNSAPDKSGLPSDRFSAERTGGSVSTLTIQRTQQEDSAVYLCASSLAPLTGEETQYFGPGTRLLVL.

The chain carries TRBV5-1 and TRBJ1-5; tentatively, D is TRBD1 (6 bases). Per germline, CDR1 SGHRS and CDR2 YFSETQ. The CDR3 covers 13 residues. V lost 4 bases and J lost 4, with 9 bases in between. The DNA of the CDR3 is TGCGCCAGCAGCCCCGACAGGAATCAGCCCCAGCATTTT. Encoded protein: CASSPDRNQPQHF. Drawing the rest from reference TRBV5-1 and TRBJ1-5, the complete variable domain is KAGVTQTPRYLIKTRGQQVTLSCSPISGHRSVSWYQQTPGQGLQFLFEYFSETQRNKGNFPGRFSGRQFSNSRSEMNVSTLELGDSALYLCASSPDRNQPQHFGDGTRLSIL.